One and the same sample provided the 14 T cell receptor beta chains below, sequenced in a study of early T cells in non-severe SARS-CoV-2 infection. TCRdb independently ran MiXCR on the 5' RACE reads; one entry per CDR3 protein. The sample yields about 60,000 distinct CDR3 sequences, under 15% seen once. This specimen consisted of whole blood, obtained at baseline. The source of these receptors is an adult who was a healthcare worker with PCR-confirmed SARS-CoV-2 infection or an uninfected control (not recorded which).

The chain is built from TRBV7-3 and TRBJ1-1, with unresolved D. Trimming shortened V by 8 bases and J by 5 bases, and 15 bases separated the two germline ends. CDR3 length: 13 residues. Germline-derived CDR1 and CDR2 are SGHTA and FQGTGA. In DNA form, the CDR3 reads TGTGCCAGCCGGCTCGAGAAGTGGACTGAAGCTTTCTTT. It translates to CASRLEKWTEAFF.

This clonotype has at least ten counts. The chain recombines TRBV7-4 with TRBJ2-5; perhaps D is TRBD1 or TRBD2 (5 bases each). Trimming left V 1 base short and J 2 bases short, with 14 bases between. CDR1 and CDR2 from the germline V gene are SGHVT and SQSDAQ. This CDR3 contains 16 residues. DNA for the CDR3: TGTGCCAGCAGCTTAGGGGGGAAAAAGAGGCAAGAGACCCAGTACTTC. This codes for CASSLGGKKRQETQYF.

This clonotype has at least ten counts. The J gene is TRBJ2-3, the V gene TRBV29-1, with TRBD1 as a possible D gene (5 bases). V shed 4 bases and J shed 1 base, with 12 bases lying between them. CDR3 size: 14 residues. Germline CDR1 and CDR2: SQVTM and ANQGSEA. The CDR3 DNA reads TGCAGCGTTGTACGGACATGGGGCACAGATACGCAGTATTTT. Its translation is CSVVRTWGTDTQYF.

A few counts support this clonotype. The rearrangement links TRBV29-1 to TRBJ2-2; D is possibly TRBD1 (5 bases). Trimming pared 4 bases from V and 3 bases from J, leaving 12 bases between. Per germline, CDR1 SQVTM and CDR2 ANQGSEA. This CDR3 comprises 14 residues. The CDR3 spells CSVAKGIDTGELFF. The CDR3 bases are TGCAGCGTTGCAAAGGGGATTGACACCGGGGAGCTGTTTTTT.

This chain connects TRBV11-2 to TRBJ2-2; D assignment may be TRBD1 or TRBD2 (5 bases each). This CDR3 has 17 residues. Trimming cost V 1 base and J 6 bases, with 18 bases left between them. Germline V gene data show CDR1 as SGHAT and CDR2 as FQNNGV. The CDR3 DNA sequence: TGTGCCAGCAGCTTAGTTTGGGACCCGACGCAGTCCGGGGAGCTGTTTTTT. It yields the protein CASSLVWDPTQSGELFF.

This clonotype was detected only a few times. The chain combines TRBV2 with TRBJ1-1; D is unresolved. Germline V gives CDR1 SNHLY, CDR2 FYNNEI. V lost 10 bases and J 1 base, leaving 10 bases between the germline ends. CDR3 length: 12 residues. CDR3 protein: CATHVRNTEAFF. The CDR3 coding sequence is TGTGCCACCCACGTGCGGAACACTGAAGCTTTCTTT.

The chain has TRBV7-2 and TRBJ2-1; no reliable D call. Per the germline V gene, CDR1 is SGHTA and CDR2 is FQGNSA. The CDR3 contains 13 residues. Deletions cut 1 base from V and 8 bases from J, with 9 bases between. The CDR3 DNA is TGTGCCAGCAGCTTAGAGGTTGAGGATGAGCAGTTCTTC. Its protein product is CASSLEVEDEQFF.

This clonotype has only a few counts. J is TRBJ2-1 and V is TRBV29-1, with TRBD1 matching over 9 bases. There are 15 residues in the CDR3. Per the germline V gene, CDR1 is SQVTM and CDR2 is ANQGSEA. With V trimmed by 3 bases and J by 3 bases, 6 bases remained unmatched. The DNA for the CDR3 is TGCAGCGTTGAGGGACAGGGAAGGAACTACAATGAGCAGTTCTTC. This codes for CSVEGQGRNYNEQFF.

The rearrangement uses TRBV4-1 and TRBJ2-7; 11 bases are a match to TRBD2. Germline CDR1 is MGHRA and CDR2 is YSYEKL. V lost 5 bases and J lost 2; bases outside the gene matches: 5. The CDR3 length is 15 residues. CDR3: CASSFETSGAYEQYF. For the CDR3, the DNA is TGCGCCAGCAGCTTCGAGACTAGCGGGGCCTACGAGCAGTACTTC.

The chain employs TRBV6-6 and TRBJ2-3; 10 bases align to TRBD2. The V gene end was trimmed by 2 bases and the J gene end by 6 bases; junction bases not matched to a gene: 8. This CDR3 region has 16 residues. Looked up from germline, CDR1 is MNHNY and CDR2 is SVGAGI (reference sequence). CDR3 protein: CASSYTSGGAGDTQYF. The DNA for the CDR3 is TGTGCCAGCAGTTACACGAGCGGGGGGGCGGGGGATACGCAGTATTTT.

V gene TRBV9 combines with J gene TRBJ2-7; 8 bases are a match to TRBD2. The CDR3 spans 13 residues. Per germline, CDR1 SGDLS and CDR2 YYNGEE. The J segment lost 6 bases and the V segment lost 4 bases, leaving 6 bases of the junction unmatched. This CDR3 is CASSPGGASEQYF. CDR3 DNA: TGTGCCAGCAGCCCCGGGGGGGCTTCCGAGCAGTACTTC.

This rearrangement joins TRBV20-1 to TRBJ1-2; TRBD1 aligns across 9 bases. Germline lookup yields CDR1 DFQATT and CDR2 SNEGSKA (reference sequence). The CDR3 spans 13 residues. V dropped 1 base and J dropped 8; count of bases not matched to a gene: 5. In DNA form, the CDR3 reads TGCAGTGCTAGAGTCCGGACAGGGGAAGGCTACACCTTC. Its protein is CSARVRTGEGYTF.

This clonotype was picked up a small number of times. The chain carries TRBV2 and TRBJ1-3, with D tentatively TRBD1 (6 bases). Trimming took off 5 bases at V and 2 bases at J, with 16 bases between the two ends. There are 16 residues in the CDR3. Germline CDR1 is SNHLY and CDR2 is FYNNEI. CDR3 residues: CASSPRGTSAGNTIYF. The CDR3 DNA is TGTGCCAGCAGTCCTAGGGGGACGAGCGCTGGAAACACCATATATTTT.

The chain combines TRBV10-2 with TRBJ2-3; 11 nucleotides match TRBD1. Germline V CDR1 and CDR2: WSHSY, SAAADI. V was pared by 6 bases and J by 15 bases, with 11 bases of the junction left unmatched. The CDR3 spans 13 residues. This chain's CDR3 is CASRILPGQGGYF. The CDR3 region has the DNA TGCGCCAGCAGGATCCTCCCGGGACAGGGGGGATATTTT.